This T cell receptor (beta chain) was observed in a study of blood T cell repertoires in COVID-19. Study-level background: Acute and convalescent COVID-19 specimens originated in the United States, Italy and Spain.

The authors' processing: Nucleated cell number was recorded as an estimate derived from reference gene primer amplification. The assay was immunoSEQ multiplex PCR, and TCRdb's table has in-frame clones only and misses some. V and J calls and clone size are as listed in that table; D and trimming were resolved from the DNA. The table has 80,000 or so clones, roughly 82% seen once. The CDR3 is 11 residues long. Germline values: CDR1 SQVTM, CDR2 ANQGSEA. About this clone itself: A junction end diverges from the germline sequence, so it may reflect a read error.

Sequences were obtained from peripheral blood. The V and J genes are TRBV29-1 and TRBJ1-2, with 7 bases that match TRBD1. The source is a human donor in a cohort sampled during active COVID-19. The CDR3 coding sequence is TGCAGCGTCGAAGGGGACAGTGGCTACACCTTC. This sequence encodes CSVEGDSGYTF. Filled out from reference TRBV29-1 and TRBJ1-2, the complete variable domain reads SAVISQKPSRDICQRGTSLTIQCQVDSQVTMMFWYRQQPGQSLTLIATANQGSEATYESGFVIDKFPISRPNLTFSTLTVSNMSPEDSSIYLCSVEGDSGYTFGSGTRLTVV.